The 23 T cell receptor beta chains in this list originate from one sample, sequenced in a study of shared T cell receptors in the human thymus. Only in-frame clones appear in the TCRdb table, and some are missing; sequencing was by immunoSEQ multiplex PCR. The top ten clones hold about 0.02% of a sample with about 400,000 clones, 85% to 95% of them seen once. The sample was thymocytes. The receptor source for this set is a human donor.

The chain uses TRBV4-1 and TRBJ1-5; D is unresolved. The ends were cut back, 1 base at V and 3 bases at J, with 7 bases in the middle. This CDR3 has 14 amino acids. CDR1 is MGHRA, CDR2 YSYEKL, per germline. The CDR3 DNA reads as TGCGCCAGCAGCCAAGGGATGCACAATCAGCCCCAGCATTTT. It is translated as CASSQGMHNQPQHF.

This chain uses TRBV6-5 with TRBJ1-1, with 11 bases identical to TRBD1. V gave up 7 bases and J gave up 3 bases; unmatched junction bases: 4. Germline V gene sequence: CDR1 MNHEY, CDR2 SVGAGI. The CDR3 runs to 14 residues. In DNA form, the CDR3 reads TGTGCCAGCACTTCGGGACAGGGGGACACTGAAGCTTTCTTT. It is translated as CASTSGQGDTEAFF.

The rearrangement uses TRBV6-5 and TRBJ1-5; no clear D. The germline gives CDR1 MNHEY, CDR2 SVGAGI. The V gene lost 4 bases and the J gene lost 0 bases, with 10 bases spanning the gap. The CDR3 has 15 amino acids. CDR3 sequence reads: CASSSRAVSNQPQHF. CDR3 DNA sequence: TGTGCCAGCAGTTCGCGGGCTGTTAGCAATCAGCCCCAGCATTTT.

This chain links TRBV7-5 with TRBJ2-7; TRBD2, the table's D call, was not compared with the DNA. TRBV7-5 is a recognized pseudogene. The CDR3 length is 14 residues. CDR3 amino acids: CASSRRGGNYEQYF. As DNA, the CDR3 is TGTGCCAGCAGCCGTCGGGGGGGCAACTACGAGCAGTACTTC.

This clone appeared once. The J gene is TRBJ1-2, the V gene TRBV6-1; D uncertain. V lost 2 bases to trimming and J lost 4 bases, with 8 bases between them. The CDR3 is made up of 13 amino acids. Germline assignment: CDR1 MNHNS and CDR2 SASEGT. CDR3 DNA: TGTGCCAGCAGTGAACCGCCGCCCTATGGCTACACCTTC. Translated, it gives CASSEPPPYGYTF.

J is TRBJ2-3 and V is TRBV27; D may correspond to TRBD1 or TRBD2 (5 bases each). The CDR3 is 18 amino acids. V was pared by 0 bases and J by 2 bases, with 18 bases between. CDR1 and CDR2 (germline): MNHEY, SMNVEV (reference sequence). CDR3 DNA: TGTGCCAGCAGTTTATCGAGGGTACAGGCGAGCCCCACAGATACGCAGTATTTT. Protein sequence: CASSLSRVQASPTDTQYF.

The chain combines TRBV5-1 with TRBJ1-3; TRBD1 might be the D (6 bases). CDR1 is SGHRS and CDR2 is YFSETQ in the germline V gene. The CDR3 runs 16 residues. Trimming left V 4 bases short and J 4 bases short, with 18 bases between. The CDR3 DNA reads as TGCGCCAGCAGCGTACTGGGACAAAACGGAGGAAACACCATATATTTT. Translated, it gives CASSVLGQNGGNTIYF.

The rearrangement uses TRBV6-4 and TRBJ2-1; D gene ambiguous. The germline V and J ends were trimmed by 4 bases and 0 bases, with 7 bases remaining between them. Germline V gene lookup returns CDR1 MRHNA and CDR2 SNTAGT. This CDR3 contains 14 residues. CDR3 DNA sequence: TGTGCCAGCAGTGGGGTGAGCTCCTACAATGAGCAGTTCTTC. This sequence encodes CASSGVSSYNEQFF.

The chain is built from TRBV6-1 and TRBJ2-2; D is perhaps TRBD2 (6 bases). Trimming took off 2 bases at V and 6 bases at J, with 7 bases between the two ends. The CDR3 has 13 amino acids. Germline V CDR1 and CDR2: MNHNS, SASEGT. CDR3 sequence: CASSEWEAGELFF. The DNA for the CDR3 is TGTGCCAGCAGTGAATGGGAGGCCGGGGAGCTGTTTTTT.

The DNA of the CDR3 is TGTGCCACCAGCAGAGATTATAAAGCACAGGGGGCGGTTGGGGCCAACGTCCTGACTTTC. This gives the protein CATSRDYKAQGAVGANVLTF. The V and J genes are TRBV15 and TRBJ2-6, with TRBD1 matching over 9 bases. The V and J ends lost 0 bases and 3 bases, in that order; junction bases with no gene match: 12. The CDR3 loop spans 20 amino acids. Germline assignment: CDR1 LNHNV and CDR2 YYDKDF (reference sequence).

This clone was recorded only once. This chain links TRBV5-6 with TRBJ2-5, with D maybe TRBD1 (8 bases). The J call is doubtful: the DNA matches TRBJ2-7 better. This CDR3 is 14 amino acids long. Germline CDR1 and CDR2: SGHDT and YYEEEE. DNA of the CDR3: TGTGCCAGCTTTGGGGAGGGACAGGACTACGAGCAGTACTTC. It yields the protein CASFGEGQDYEQYF.

This clone showed up just once. The chain links TRBV27 to TRBJ1-4; D uncertain. Germline V gene sequence: CDR1 MNHEY, CDR2 SMNVEV (reference sequence). This CDR3 has 13 residues. V lost 2 bases and J lost 4, with 5 bases in between. The CDR3 DNA is TGTGCCAGCAGTTTACGGCTTAATGAAAAACTGTTTTTT. Amino acids: CASSLRLNEKLFF.

The rearrangement links TRBV4-1 to TRBJ1-1; TRBD1 matches at 8 bases. Germline CDR1 is MGHRA and CDR2 is YSYEKL. J was trimmed by 8 bases and V by 1 base; bases with no gene match: 12. CDR3 length equals 16 residues. CDR3 sequence (DNA): TGCGCCAGCAGCCAAGGCCTGACAGGGGACAATACAGAAGCTTTCTTT. Translated: CASSQGLTGDNTEAFF.

The chain uses TRBV18 and TRBJ1-5; 8 bases agree with TRBD1. Germline values: CDR1 KGHSH, CDR2 LQKENI. The CDR3 is 15 amino acids. Trimming cost V 3 bases and J 5 bases; bases outside gene matches: 6. DNA for the CDR3: TGTGCCAGCTCACCTAAGGACAGGGACTATCAGCCCCAGCATTTT. It translates to CASSPKDRDYQPQHF.

The chain recombines TRBV6-1 with TRBJ1-2, with 10 bases identical to TRBD1. In germline, CDR1 is MNHNS, CDR2 SASEGT. The V gene end was trimmed by 2 bases and the J gene end by 4 bases; junction bases not matched to a gene: 7. The CDR3 extends over 16 amino acids. The chain's CDR3 is CASSEPRDRGSYGYTF. The CDR3 region has the DNA TGTGCCAGCAGTGAACCACGGGACAGGGGTAGCTATGGCTACACCTTC.

In this sample, this clone turned up a few times. V gene TRBV21-1 combines with J gene TRBJ1-5. TRBV21-1 represents a pseudogene. The CDR3 loop spans 12 amino acids. This chain's CDR3 is CASLNSNQPQHF. The CDR3 region has the DNA TGTGCCAGCCTGAATAGCAATCAGCCCCAGCATTTT.

The rearrangement links TRBV27 to TRBJ2-1; D may be TRBD1 or TRBD2 (7 bases each). Germline V lookup: CDR1 MNHEY, CDR2 SMNVEV (reference sequence). V gave up 2 bases and J gave up 8 bases, with 19 bases separating them. This CDR3 has 16 amino acids. The CDR3 sequence is CASSLKGAGVSDEQFF. Written as DNA, the CDR3 is TGTGCCAGCAGTTTAAAGGGGGCGGGGGTGTCGGATGAGCAGTTCTTC.

V and J are TRBV14 and TRBJ2-1; no firm D call. V shed 3 bases and J shed 7 bases, with 10 bases lying between them. Germline V gene sequence: CDR1 SGHDN, CDR2 FVKESK. This CDR3 contains 13 residues. The CDR3 DNA sequence: TGTGCCAGCAGCCAGGGTCGCGGTAATGAGCAGTTCTTC. Its translation: CASSQGRGNEQFF.

The rearrangement joins TRBV28 to TRBJ1-2, with D hard to call. This CDR3 contains 15 residues. Germline-derived CDR1 and CDR2 are MDHEN and SYDVKM. V dropped 3 bases and J dropped 4 bases, with 15 bases sitting between them. The CDR3 region has the DNA TGTGCCAGCAGTTTCCCCCCGGGAATGGGCTATGGCTACACCTTC. Protein product: CASSFPPGMGYGYTF.

This clone was found a few times. This rearrangement joins TRBV7-9 to TRBJ1-2; D uncertain. The germline gives CDR1 SEHNR, CDR2 FQNEAQ (reference sequence). This CDR3 region has 11 residues. The ends were cut back, 6 bases at V and 5 bases at J, with 7 bases in the middle. CDR3 in amino acids: CASSGVYGYTF. CDR3 in DNA: TGTGCCAGCAGTGGGGTTTATGGCTACACCTTC.

This clone was seen only once. The gene calls are TRBV7-9 and TRBJ2-7, with D unclear. Germline V gives CDR1 SEHNR, CDR2 FQNEAQ (reference sequence). V was pared by 1 base and J by 3 bases, with 13 bases between. The CDR3 loop spans 15 amino acids. CDR3 protein: CASSLEVRGFYEQYF. DNA of the CDR3: TGTGCCAGCAGCTTAGAAGTTCGCGGTTTCTACGAGCAGTACTTC. Full variable domain (missing parts from reference TRBV7-9 and TRBJ2-7): DTGVSQNPRHKITKRGQNVTFRCDPISEHNRLYWYRQTLGQGPEFLTYFQNEAQLEKSRLLSDRFSAERPKGSFSTLEIQRTEQGDSAMYLCASSLEVRGFYEQYFGPGTRLTVT.

V gene TRBV7-2 combines with J gene TRBJ2-1; 7 nucleotides match TRBD2. J was trimmed by 7 bases and V by 5 bases; bases with no gene match: 17. The CDR3 has 17 amino acids. Germline CDR1 is SGHTA and CDR2 is FQGNSA. CDR3 nucleotide sequence: TGTGCCAGCAGCCCGGTAGCTCTAGCGGAGTTGGGGAATGAGCAGTTCTTC. As protein: CASSPVALAELGNEQFF.

This clone appeared a single time. CDR3 loop: CASSQATGLSYEQYF. CDR3 sequence (DNA): TGCGCCAGCAGCCAAGCGACAGGCCTCTCCTACGAGCAGTACTTC. The chain recombines TRBV4-3 with TRBJ2-5, with D maybe TRBD1 (6 bases). The DNA end favors TRBJ2-7, so the J call may be wrong. This CDR3 is 15 amino acids long. The V gene's germline CDR1 is LGHNA and CDR2 YSLEER.